These 6 T cell receptor beta chains originate from one sample sequenced in a study of cytomegalovirus exposure and HLA in healthy donors. Use of 60 Vbeta and 13 Jbeta primers characterized the PCR. TCRdb keeps only in-frame clones here, not all; method: immunoSEQ multiplex PCR. The sample lists roughly 100,000 clones, roughly four fifths occurring once. Sequenced input: PBMCs. These receptors all stem from a woman in her forties or fifties in good health and CMV-seropositive.

Comments on this clone: The same CDR3 also results from other DNA sequences found in this sample. The chain employs TRBV7-3 and TRBJ2-7, with no clear D. V was pared by 0 bases and J by 12 bases, with 12 bases between. The CDR3 covers 12 residues. CDR1 SGHTA and CDR2 FQGTGA come from the germline V gene. CDR3 protein: CASSLTVTLRYF. CDR3 nucleotide sequence: TGTGCCAGCAGCTTAACTGTCACCCTTAGGTACTTC. The whole variable domain, remainder taken from reference TRBV7-3 and TRBJ2-7, is GAGVSQTPSNKVTEKGKYVELRCDPISGHTALYWYRQSLGQGPEFLIYFQGTGAADDSGLPNDRFFAVRPEGSVSTLKIQRTERGDSAVYLCASSLTVTLRYFGPGTRLTVT.

This clone has more than one count but fewer than ten. The chain has TRBV16 and TRBJ2-6; no reliable D call. The V end was cut by 1 base, the J end by 0 bases, with 10 bases between. Germline CDR1 reads KGHSY; CDR2 reads FQNENV. The CDR3 is 17 amino acids. The CDR3 region is CASSQFADISGANVLTF. The CDR3 DNA reads as TGTGCCAGCAGCCAATTCGCAGACATCTCTGGGGCCAACGTCCTGACTTTC.

The gene calls are TRBV7-2 and TRBJ2-2, with TRBD1 as a possible D gene (5 bases). V lost 3 bases and J 1 base, leaving 12 bases between the germline ends. From germline, CDR1 is SGHTA and CDR2 FQGNSA. The CDR3 is 16 amino acids. The CDR3 protein is CASSLMTALNTGELFF. CDR3 DNA: TGTGCCAGCAGCTTGATGACAGCTCTGAACACCGGGGAGCTGTTTTTT.

This clone occurred once. The CDR3 nucleotides read TGTGCCAGCAGTTTAAATGAGCAGTTCTTC. As protein: CASSLNEQFF. V and J are TRBV2 and TRBJ2-1; D ambiguous. Between the trimmed V and J ends, which lost 5 bases and 7 bases, there was a span of 3 bases. CDR3 length: 10 amino acids. The germline gives CDR1 SNHLY, CDR2 FYNNEI.

CDR3 coding DNA: TGTGCCAGCAGCTTGGTAGCGGGGGGGCCTTACGAGCAGTACTTC. It is translated as CASSLVAGGPYEQYF. The rearrangement uses TRBV5-5 and TRBJ2-7; TRBD2 aligns across 11 bases. Germline V gene lookup returns CDR1 SGHKS and CDR2 YYEKEE (reference sequence). The CDR3 consists of 15 residues. The trim removed 0 bases at V and 4 bases at J, leaving 3 bases unmatched.

This clone was observed a few times. The V gene is TRBV7-3, the J gene TRBJ1-1; D ambiguous. V was clipped by 4 bases and J by 1 base, with 4 bases between them. Germline CDR1 reads SGHTA; CDR2 reads FQGTGA. This CDR3 is 12 amino acids long. In DNA, the CDR3 is TGTGCCAGCAGCTCTCCGAACACTGAAGCTTTCTTT. It translates to CASSSPNTEAFF.